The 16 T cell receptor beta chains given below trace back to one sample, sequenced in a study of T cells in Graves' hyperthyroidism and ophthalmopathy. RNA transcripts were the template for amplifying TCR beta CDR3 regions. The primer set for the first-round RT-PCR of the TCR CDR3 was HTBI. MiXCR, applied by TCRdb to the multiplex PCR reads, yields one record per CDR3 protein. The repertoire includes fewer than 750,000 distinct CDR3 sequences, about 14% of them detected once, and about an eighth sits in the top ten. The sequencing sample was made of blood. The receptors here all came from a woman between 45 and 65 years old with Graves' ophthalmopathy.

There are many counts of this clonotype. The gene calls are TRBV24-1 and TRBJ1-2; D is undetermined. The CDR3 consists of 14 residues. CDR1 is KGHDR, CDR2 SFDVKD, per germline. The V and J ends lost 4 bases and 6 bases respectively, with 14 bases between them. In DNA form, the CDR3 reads TGTGCCACCAGTGACCGCACCGAAATCAATGGCTACACCTTC. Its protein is CATSDRTEINGYTF.

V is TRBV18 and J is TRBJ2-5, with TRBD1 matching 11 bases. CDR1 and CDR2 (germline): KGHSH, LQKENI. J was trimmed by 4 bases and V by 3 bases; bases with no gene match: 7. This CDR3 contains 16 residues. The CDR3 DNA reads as TGTGCCAGCTCACCCCGGACAGGGGGCGCGGTAGAGACCCAGTACTTC. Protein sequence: CASSPRTGGAVETQYF.

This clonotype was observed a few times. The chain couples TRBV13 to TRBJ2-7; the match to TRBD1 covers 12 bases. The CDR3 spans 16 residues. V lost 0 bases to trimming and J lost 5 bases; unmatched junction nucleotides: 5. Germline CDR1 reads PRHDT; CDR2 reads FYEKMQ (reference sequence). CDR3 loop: CASSLGMGTGGDEQYF. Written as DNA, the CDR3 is TGTGCCAGCAGCTTAGGGATGGGGACAGGGGGCGACGAGCAGTACTTC.

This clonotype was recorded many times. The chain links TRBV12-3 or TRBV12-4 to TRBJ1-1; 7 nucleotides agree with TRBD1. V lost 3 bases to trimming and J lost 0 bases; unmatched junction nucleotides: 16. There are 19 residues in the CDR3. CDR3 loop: CASSFVGRGLLTLNTEAFF. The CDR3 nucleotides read TGTGCCAGCAGTTTCGTGGGGAGGGGGCTCCTTACCTTGAACACTGAAGCTTTCTTT.

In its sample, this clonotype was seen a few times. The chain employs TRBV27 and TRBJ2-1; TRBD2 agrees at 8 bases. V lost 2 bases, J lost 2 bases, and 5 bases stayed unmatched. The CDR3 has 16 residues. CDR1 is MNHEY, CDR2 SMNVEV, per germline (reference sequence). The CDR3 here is CASSLIGTSTYNEQFF. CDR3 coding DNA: TGTGCCAGCAGTTTAATAGGGACTAGTACCTACAATGAGCAGTTCTTC.

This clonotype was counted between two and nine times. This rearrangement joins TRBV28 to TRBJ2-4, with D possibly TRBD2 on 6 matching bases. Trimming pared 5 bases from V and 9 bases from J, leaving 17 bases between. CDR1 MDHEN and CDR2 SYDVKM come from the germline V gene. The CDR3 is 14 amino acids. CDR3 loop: CASSPDITEGIQYF. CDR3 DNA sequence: TGTGCCAGCAGTCCCGACATCACGGAGGGCATTCAGTACTTC.

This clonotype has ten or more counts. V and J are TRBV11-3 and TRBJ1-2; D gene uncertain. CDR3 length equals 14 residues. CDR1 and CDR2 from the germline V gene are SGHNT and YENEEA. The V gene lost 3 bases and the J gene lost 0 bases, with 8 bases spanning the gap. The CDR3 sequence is CASSLDGSNYGYTF. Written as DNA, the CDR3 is TGTGCCAGCAGCTTGGACGGTTCTAACTATGGCTACACCTTC.

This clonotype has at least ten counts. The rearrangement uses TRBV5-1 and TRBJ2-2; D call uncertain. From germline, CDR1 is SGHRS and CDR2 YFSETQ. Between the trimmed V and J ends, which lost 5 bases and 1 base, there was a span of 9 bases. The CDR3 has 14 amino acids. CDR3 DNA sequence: TGCGCCAGCAGAACCCCAGGGAACACCGGGGAGCTGTTTTTT. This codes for CASRTPGNTGELFF.

CDR3 sequence: CASSLGLARNEQFF. The CDR3 bases are TGTGCCAGCAGCTTGGGACTAGCGAGGAATGAGCAGTTCTTC. The chain links TRBV7-8 to TRBJ2-1, with 10 bases aligning to TRBD2. J was trimmed by 7 bases and V by 3 bases; bases with no gene match: 3. This CDR3 is 14 amino acids long. Germline CDR1 and CDR2: SGHVS and FQNEAQ. The whole variable domain, remainder taken from reference TRBV7-8 and TRBJ2-1, is GAGVSQSPRYKVAKRGQDVALRCDPISGHVSLFWYQQALGQGPEFLTYFQNEAQLDKSGLPSDRFFAERPEGSVSTLKIQRTQQEDSAVYLCASSLGLARNEQFFGPGTRLTVL.

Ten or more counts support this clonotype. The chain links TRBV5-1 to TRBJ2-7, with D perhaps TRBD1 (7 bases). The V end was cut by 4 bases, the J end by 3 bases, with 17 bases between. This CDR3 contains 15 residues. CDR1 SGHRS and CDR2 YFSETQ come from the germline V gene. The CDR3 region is CASSLKTGTVYEQYF. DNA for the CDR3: TGCGCCAGCAGCCTGAAGACAGGGACTGTCTACGAGCAGTACTTC.

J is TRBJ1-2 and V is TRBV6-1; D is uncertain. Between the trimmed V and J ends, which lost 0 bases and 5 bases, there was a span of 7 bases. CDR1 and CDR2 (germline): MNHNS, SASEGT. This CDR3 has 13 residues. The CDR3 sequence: CASSEAGLYGYTF. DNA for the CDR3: TGTGCCAGCAGTGAAGCTGGTTTGTATGGCTACACCTTC.

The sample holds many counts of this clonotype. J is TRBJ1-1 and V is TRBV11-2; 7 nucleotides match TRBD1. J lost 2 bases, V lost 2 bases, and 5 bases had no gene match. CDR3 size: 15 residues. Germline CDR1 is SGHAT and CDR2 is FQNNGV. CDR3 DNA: TGTGCCAGCAGCTTAAGGGGACAGCTAAACACTGAAGCTTTCTTT. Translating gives CASSLRGQLNTEAFF.

CDR3 nucleotides: TGTGCCAGCAGCGTACAGGGGGAATCCTACGAGCAGTACTTC. Translation gives CASSVQGESYEQYF. This chain uses TRBV9 with TRBJ2-7, with TRBD1 identical over 7 bases. The CDR3 is 14 amino acids. CDR1 and CDR2 (germline): SGDLS, YYNGEE. V dropped 1 base and J dropped 1; count of bases not matched to a gene: 2. The full variable domain, its missing parts supplied by reference TRBV9 and TRBJ2-7, is DSGVTQTPKHLITATGQRVTLRCSPRSGDLSVYWYQQSLDQGLQFLIQYYNGEERAKGNILERFSAQQFPDLHSELNLSSLELGDSALYFCASSVQGESYEQYFGPGTRLTVT.

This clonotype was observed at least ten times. CDR3 in amino acids: CASSFFFHKAGGPYEQYF. CDR3 DNA: TGTGCCAGCAGTTTTTTTTTCCATAAAGCGGGAGGGCCATACGAGCAGTACTTC. The gene calls are TRBV28 and TRBJ2-7, with 10 bases aligning to TRBD2. The V gene end was trimmed by 3 bases and the J gene end by 4 bases; junction bases not matched to a gene: 15. CDR1 is MDHEN, CDR2 SYDVKM, per germline. There are 18 residues in the CDR3.

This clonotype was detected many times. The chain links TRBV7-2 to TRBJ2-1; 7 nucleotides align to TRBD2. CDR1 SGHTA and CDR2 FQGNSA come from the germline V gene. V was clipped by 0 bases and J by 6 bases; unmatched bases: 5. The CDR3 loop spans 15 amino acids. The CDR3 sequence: CASSLAASGTNEQFF. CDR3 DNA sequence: TGTGCCAGCAGCTTAGCGGCTAGCGGAACCAATGAGCAGTTCTTC.

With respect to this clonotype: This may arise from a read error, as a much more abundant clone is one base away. This CDR3 reads CASSFTGGQTVYDYTF. The CDR3 nucleotides are TGTGCCAGCAGTTTCACAGGGGGACAAACTGTCTATGACTACACCTTC. The chain has TRBV28 and TRBJ1-2, with 8 bases aligning to TRBD1. The germline V gene has CDR1 MDHEN and CDR2 SYDVKM. The CDR3 totals 16 residues.